One T cell receptor (beta chain) is described in this entry. The data originate from a study of blood T cell repertoires in COVID-19. Trimming cost V 3 bases and J 1 base, with 18 bases left between them. Germline lookup yields CDR1 SEHNR and CDR2 FQNEAQ (reference sequence). This CDR3 region has 17 residues. TCRdb keeps only in-frame clones here, not all; method: immunoSEQ multiplex PCR. Of a few hundred thousand clones listed, 85% were seen once; the top ten hold around a sixth. The TCR originated in a man aged 40-55 years who had recovered from COVID-19. Sequenced input: PBMCs or T cells enriched from blood (not recorded which). This chain uses TRBV7-9 with TRBJ2-5; D not certain. For the CDR3, the DNA is TGTGCCAGCAGCTTTTGGGCTATTCGTAGGCTCCAAGAGACCCAGTACTTC. Protein sequence: CASSFWAIRRLQETQYF.